This T cell receptor (beta chain) was captured in a study of OX40 agonist ivuxolimab in advanced cancers. Study overall: At doses from 0.01 to 10 mg/kg, patients were given intravenous ivuxolimab every 2 weeks. Hepatocellular carcinoma, melanoma, renal cell or head and neck cancer affected the dose-escalation patients. Of the participants, approximately 40% had some prior anti-PD-1, anti-PD-L1 or anti-CTLA-4 therapy, which was allowed.

From germline, CDR1 is LNHNV and CDR2 YYDKDF (reference sequence). J gave up 5 bases and V 0 bases, and 14 bases lay outside the gene matches. CDR3 length: 18 residues. Using immunoSEQ multiplex PCR, the repertoire was profiled, and TCRdb retains in-frame clones only, with some absent. Of 25,000 to 35,000 clones in the sample, 65% to 80% were seen once. Source: CD4+ or CD8+ T cells sorted from blood, taken in a trial of the OX40 agonist ivuxolimab. This TCR derives from an adult with an advanced solid tumor such as melanoma, head and neck, liver or kidney cancer. The V gene is TRBV15, the J gene TRBJ2-5; 8 bases align to TRBD2. CDR3 nucleotides: TGTGCCACCAGCAGAGATCGTACCCAACGGGGGGGCGGGGAGACCCAGTACTTC. This codes for CATSRDRTQRGGGETQYF.